This T cell receptor (beta chain) is drawn from a study of T cell repertoires in cytomegalovirus infection. Notes on this clonotype: Its specificity is unknown.

Germline V gene lookup returns CDR1 MNHEY and CDR2 SMNVEV (reference sequence). V dropped 2 bases and J dropped 1 base, with 6 bases sitting between them. This CDR3 spans 14 amino acids. TCRdb analysed the reads with MiXCR anew, one entry per CDR3 protein. In the table there are roughly 78,000 distinct CDR3 sequences, about 40% of which are singletons. This TCR derives from a human donor in good health (CMV status not recorded). Some clones in this sample may be carry-over from other donors' samples. Sequencing used CD8+ T cells from cultured PBMCs, obtained from culture after CMV antigen stimulation. The V gene is TRBV27, the J gene TRBJ1-5, with D unresolved. In DNA form, the CDR3 reads TGTGCCAGCAGTTTAACTTGGAGCAATCAGCCCCAGCATTTT. Translated, it gives CASSLTWSNQPQHF.